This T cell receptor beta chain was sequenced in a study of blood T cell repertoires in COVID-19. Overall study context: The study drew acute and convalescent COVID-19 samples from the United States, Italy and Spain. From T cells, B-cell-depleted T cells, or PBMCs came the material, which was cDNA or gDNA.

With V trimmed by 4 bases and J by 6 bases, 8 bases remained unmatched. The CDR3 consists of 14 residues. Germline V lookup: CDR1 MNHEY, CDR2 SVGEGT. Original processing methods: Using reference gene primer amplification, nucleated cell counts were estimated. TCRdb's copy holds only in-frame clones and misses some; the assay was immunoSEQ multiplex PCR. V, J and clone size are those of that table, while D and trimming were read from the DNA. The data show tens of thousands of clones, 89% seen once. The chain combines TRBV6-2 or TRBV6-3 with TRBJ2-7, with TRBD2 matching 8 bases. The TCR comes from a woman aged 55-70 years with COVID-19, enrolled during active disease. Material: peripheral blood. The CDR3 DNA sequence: TGTGCCAGCAGTTTAGCGGGAAGGAGCACCGAGCAGTACTTC. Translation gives CASSLAGRSTEQYF.